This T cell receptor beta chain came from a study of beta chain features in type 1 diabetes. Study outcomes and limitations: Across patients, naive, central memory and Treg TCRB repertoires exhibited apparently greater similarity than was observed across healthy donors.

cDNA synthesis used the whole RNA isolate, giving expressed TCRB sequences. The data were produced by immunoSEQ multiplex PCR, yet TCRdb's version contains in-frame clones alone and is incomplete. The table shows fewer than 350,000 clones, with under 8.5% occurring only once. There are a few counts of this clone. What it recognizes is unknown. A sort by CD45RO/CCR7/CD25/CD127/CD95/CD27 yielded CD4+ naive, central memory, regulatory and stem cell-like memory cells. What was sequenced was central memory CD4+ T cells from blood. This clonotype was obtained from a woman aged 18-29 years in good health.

The CDR3, as DNA: TGTGCCAGCAGCCCCGATAGGGGGGGCACAGATACGCAGTATTTT. Translated: CASSPDRGGTDTQYF. The V gene is TRBV7-2, the J gene TRBJ2-3, with D perhaps assigned TRBD1 or TRBD2 (6 bases each). The V end lost 5 bases, the J end lost 1 base, and 13 bases lay between the germline ends. The V gene's germline CDR1 is SGHTA and CDR2 FQGNSA. The CDR3 length is 15 residues.